This is a list of T cell receptor beta chains from one sample in a study. TCRdb processed the 5' RACE reads anew with MiXCR; each CDR3 protein has one entry. This table has about 47,000 distinct CDR3 sequences, about 28% appearing once. The sample was naive CD4+ T cells sorted from blood. These receptors were collected from a female donor with breast cancer. CDR3s include the opening cysteine and the closing phenylalanine or tryptophan. D genes are given only for firm matches. Size tells how often a clone was seen (once, few, many) or the class of an expanded clone, and some rows leave it out.

j_gene | v_gene | d_gene | abundance | CDR3aa | CDR3nt
TRBJ2-7 | TRBV18 | . | . | CASSPDRDLYEQYF | TGTGCCAGCTCACCAGACCGGGACCTCTACGAGCAGTACTTC
TRBJ2-5 | TRBV20-1 | . | . | CSALGIQEQETQYF | TGCAGTGCTCTAGGGATTCAGGAGCAAGAGACCCAGTACTTC
TRBJ1-3 | TRBV4-2 | . | few | CASSQERRDGTIYF | TGTGCCAGCAGCCAAGAGCGGAGGGATGGCACCATATATTTT
TRBJ2-1 | TRBV7-3 | . | . | CASSPTASTHEQFF | TGTGCCAGCAGCCCGACGGCTAGCACGCATGAGCAGTTCTTC
TRBJ1-2 | TRBV6-5 | TRBD1 | . | CASSHEGTGGRNYGYTF | TGTGCCAGCAGTCACGAAGGGACAGGGGGCCGAAACTATGGCTACACCTTC
TRBJ1-1 | TRBV9 | . | many | CASSPQNTEAFF | TGTGCCAGCAGCCCCCAGAACACTGAAGCTTTCTTT
TRBJ2-2 | TRBV2 | TRBD1 | few | CASSARTGDTGELFF | TGTGCCAGCAGTGCGAGGACAGGTGACACCGGGGAGCTGTTTTTT
TRBJ2-1 | TRBV20-1 | TRBD2 | many | CSARTSGGLSSYNEQFF | TGCAGTGCGAGGACTAGCGGGGGCCTGAGCTCCTACAATGAGCAGTTCTTC
TRBJ1-1 | TRBV6-5 | . | . | CASSQQGNTEAFF | TGTGCCAGCAGTCAACAGGGGAACACTGAAGCTTTCTTT
TRBJ2-2 | TRBV7-2 | . | . | CASSLEYTGELFF | TGTGCCAGCAGCTTAGAATACACCGGGGAGCTGTTTTTT
TRBJ2-3 | TRBV7-2 | TRBD2 | . | CASSLYHRAGWEMTSTDTQYF | TGTGCCAGCAGCTTATATCACCGAGCGGGGTGGGAGATGACTAGCACAGATACGCAGTATTTT
TRBJ2-6 | TRBV12-3/TRBV12-4 | . | once | CASSLATGSGANVRTF | TGTGCCAGCAGTTTGGCCACGGGCTCTGGGGCCAACGTCCGGACTTTC
TRBJ2-3 | TRBV6-1 | TRBD2 | few | CASSELRGGYSTDTQYF | TGTGCCAGCAGTGAGCTTCGGGGGGGTTATTCCACAGATACGCAGTATTTT
TRBJ1-1 | TRBV4-2 | . | many | CASSRTQGNTEAFF | TGTGCCAGCAGCCGAACACAGGGGAACACTGAAGCTTTCTTT
TRBJ2-7 | TRBV5-1 | TRBD2 | . | CASSLDPGLAGSEQYF | TGCGCCAGCAGCTTGGACCCGGGACTAGCGGGGTCCGAGCAGTACTTC
TRBJ2-1 | TRBV4-3 | . | . | CASSQDRAESSYNEQFF | TGCGCCAGCAGCCAAGATAGGGCAGAAAGCTCCTACAATGAGCAGTTCTTC
TRBJ2-2 | TRBV6-1 | . | few | CASTPIFPGAGELFF | TGTGCCAGCACCCCCATATTCCCTGGGGCCGGGGAGCTGTTTTTT
TRBJ1-4 | TRBV7-2 | . | . | CASSPGSPGSEKLFF | TGTGCCAGCAGCCCGGGGTCCCCGGGAAGTGAAAAACTGTTTTTT
TRBJ1-1 | TRBV7-9 | . | . | CASSLTTGNEAFF | TGTGCCAGCAGCTTAACAACAGGGAATGAAGCTTTCTTT
TRBJ2-1 | TRBV4-2 | TRBD2 | few | CASSQDIRGGYNEQFF | TGTGCCAGCAGCCAAGATATCCGCGGGGGCTACAATGAGCAGTTCTTC
TRBJ2-3 | TRBV5-1 | TRBD1 | few | CASSPDRATDTQYF | TGCGCCAGCAGCCCGGACAGGGCGACAGATACGCAGTATTTT
TRBJ2-3 | TRBV4-3 | TRBD2 | medium-sized | CASSLAGGDTQYF | TGCGCCAGCAGCTTAGCGGGAGGAGATACGCAGTATTTT
TRBJ2-5 | TRBV2 | . | . | CASSVYRDETQYF | TGTGCCAGCAGTGTTTACAGGGATGAGACCCAGTACTTC
TRBJ2-5 | TRBV28 | . | . | CASSPPTVQETQYF | TGTGCCAGCAGTCCACCAACAGTTCAAGAGACCCAGTACTTC
TRBJ2-5 | TRBV29-1 | . | few | CSVGFTGETQYF | TGCAGCGTTGGGTTTACGGGAGAGACCCAGTACTTC
TRBJ1-2 | TRBV12-3/TRBV12-4 | TRBD1 | few | CASSPGGSLRGYTF | TGTGCCAGTTCCCCAGGGGGTTCGCTTCGTGGCTACACCTTC